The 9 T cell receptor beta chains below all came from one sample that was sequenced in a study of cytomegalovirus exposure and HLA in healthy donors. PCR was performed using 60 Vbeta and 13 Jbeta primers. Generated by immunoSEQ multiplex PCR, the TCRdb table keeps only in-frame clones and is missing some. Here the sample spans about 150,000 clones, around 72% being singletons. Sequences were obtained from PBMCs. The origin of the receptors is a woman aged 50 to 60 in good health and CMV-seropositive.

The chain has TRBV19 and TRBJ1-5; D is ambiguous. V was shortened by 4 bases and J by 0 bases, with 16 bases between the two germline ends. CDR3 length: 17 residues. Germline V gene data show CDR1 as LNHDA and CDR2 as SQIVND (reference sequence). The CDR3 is CASSNSVGDYSNQPQHF. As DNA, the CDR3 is TGTGCCAGTAGTAATTCAGTTGGAGACTATAGCAATCAGCCCCAGCATTTT.

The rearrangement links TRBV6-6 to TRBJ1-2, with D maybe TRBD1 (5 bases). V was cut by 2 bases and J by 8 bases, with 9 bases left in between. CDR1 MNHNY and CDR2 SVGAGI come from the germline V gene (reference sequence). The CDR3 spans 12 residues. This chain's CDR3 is CASSYEQAGYTF. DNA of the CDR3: TGTGCCAGCAGTTACGAACAGGCCGGCTACACCTTC.

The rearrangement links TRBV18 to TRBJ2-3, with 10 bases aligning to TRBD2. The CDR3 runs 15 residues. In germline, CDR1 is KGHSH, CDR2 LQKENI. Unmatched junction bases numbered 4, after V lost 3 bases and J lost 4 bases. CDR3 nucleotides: TGTGCCAGCTCACCGGCTAGCGGGAGTTCAGATACGCAGTATTTT. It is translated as CASSPASGSSDTQYF.

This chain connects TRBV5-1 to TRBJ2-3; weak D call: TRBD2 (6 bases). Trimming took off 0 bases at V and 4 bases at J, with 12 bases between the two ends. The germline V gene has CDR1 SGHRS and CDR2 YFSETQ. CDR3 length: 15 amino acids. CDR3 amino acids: CASSLEGGRADTQYF. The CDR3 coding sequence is TGCGCCAGCAGCTTGGAAGGAGGGCGGGCAGATACGCAGTATTTT.

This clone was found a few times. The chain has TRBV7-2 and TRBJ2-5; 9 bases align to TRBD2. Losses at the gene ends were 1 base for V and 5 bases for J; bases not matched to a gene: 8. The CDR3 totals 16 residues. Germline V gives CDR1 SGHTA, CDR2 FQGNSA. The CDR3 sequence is CASSLVGGGAAETQYF. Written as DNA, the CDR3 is TGTGCCAGCAGCTTAGTGGGCGGGGGGGCCGCGGAGACCCAGTACTTC.

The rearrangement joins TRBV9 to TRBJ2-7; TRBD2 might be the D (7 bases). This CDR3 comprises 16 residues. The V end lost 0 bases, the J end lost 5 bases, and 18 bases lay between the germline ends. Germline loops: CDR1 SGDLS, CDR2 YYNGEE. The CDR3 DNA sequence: TGTGCCAGCAGCGTAGAGGGAGGGGGACAAGTCAACGAGCAGTACTTC. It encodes CASSVEGGGQVNEQYF.

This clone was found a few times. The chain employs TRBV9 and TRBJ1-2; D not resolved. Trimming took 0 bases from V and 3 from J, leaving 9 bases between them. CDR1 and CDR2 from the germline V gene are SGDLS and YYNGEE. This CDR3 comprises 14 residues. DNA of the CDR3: TGTGCCAGCAGCGTAGGAGAGGGCTACTATGGCTACACCTTC. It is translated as CASSVGEGYYGYTF. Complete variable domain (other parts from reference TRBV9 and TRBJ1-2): DSGVTQTPKHLITATGQRVTLRCSPRSGDLSVYWYQQSLDQGLQFLIQYYNGEERAKGNILERFSAQQFPDLHSELNLSSLELGDSALYFCASSVGEGYYGYTFGSGTRLTVV.

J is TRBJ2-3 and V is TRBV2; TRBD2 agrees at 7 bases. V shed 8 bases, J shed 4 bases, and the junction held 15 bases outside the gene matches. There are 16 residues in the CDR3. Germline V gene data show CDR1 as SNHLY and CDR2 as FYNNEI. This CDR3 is CASLYRTSVVSDTQYF. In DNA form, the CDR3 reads TGTGCCAGCCTTTACCGGACTAGTGTGGTCTCAGATACGCAGTATTTT.

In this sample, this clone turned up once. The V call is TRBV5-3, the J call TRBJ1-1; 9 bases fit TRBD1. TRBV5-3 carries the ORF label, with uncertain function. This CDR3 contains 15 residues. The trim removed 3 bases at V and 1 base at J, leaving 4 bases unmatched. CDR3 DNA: TGTGCCAGAAGCTCGGACAGGGGAGGGAACACTGAAGCTTTCTTT. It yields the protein CARSSDRGGNTEAFF.